These 16 T cell receptor beta chains came from one sample sequenced in a study of molecular identifiers for immune sequencing clone quantification (dated by TCRdb to between 2017 and 2018). The receptor library was made with PCR. Sequencing was carried out with an Illumina HiSeq 4000. The public reads were reanalyzed by TCRdb: fastp trimming at Q25, MiXCR alignment, in-frame beta chains only. Entries that share a CDR3 protein sequence are merged under the most common genes and DNA. This sample holds fewer than 350,000 distinct CDR3 sequences; about 20% were observed only once. Together, the top ten hold approximately 0.8% of the sample. The sequencing sample was made of naive CD8+ T cells from blood, with Jurkat cell RNA spiked in. In the paper's terms, the cell subset or site label means: FACS-sorted CD8+CD4-CCR7+CD45RA+ naive T cells. These receptors came from a human donor in good health. Some libraries in this study had Jurkat cell RNA spiked in.

This clonotype was seen repeatedly, ten times or more. The gene calls are TRBV21-1 and TRBJ2-6; the DNA was not used to check the table's D call, TRBD1. TRBV21-1 is marked as a pseudogene. This CDR3 spans 16 amino acids. CDR3 nucleotides: TGTGCCAGCAGCAAAGCCAAGACAGGGCCAGCCGACGTCCTGACTTTC. Translated, it gives CASSKAKTGPADVLTF.

This clonotype occurred once. Lacking the conserved final phenylalanine or tryptophan, this CDR3 likely reflects a read error. This chain links TRBV16 with TRBJ2-3, with 7 bases that match TRBD2. Trimming cost V 4 bases and J 2 bases; bases outside gene matches: 12. Looked up from germline, CDR1 is KGHSY and CDR2 is FQNENV. CDR3 length equals 17 residues. The CDR3 nucleotides read TGTGCCAGCAGCCCTCGCTCAGCGGGGATGAACACAGATACGCAGTATTGT. Its translation is CASSPRSAGMNTDTQYC.

The gene calls are TRBV11-2 and TRBJ1-2, with 8 bases that match TRBD1. The J segment lost 3 bases and the V segment lost 2 bases, leaving 2 bases of the junction unmatched. From germline, CDR1 is SGHAT and CDR2 FQNNGV. The CDR3 is 14 residues long. The DNA for the CDR3 is TGTGCCAGCAGCTTAATGACAGGGGACTATGGCTACACCTTC. Amino acids: CASSLMTGDYGYTF.

There are a few counts of this clonotype. The J gene is TRBJ2-3, the V gene TRBV6-2 or TRBV6-3; TRBD1 matches at 7 bases. The CDR3 extends over 18 amino acids. Trimming at V came to 4 bases and at J to 3 bases, leaving 16 bases not matched to a gene. The germline V gene encodes CDR1 MNHEY and CDR2 SVGEGT. DNA for the CDR3: TGTGCCAGCAGTTTGGAATTCGGGGCAGGGGGACCGACAGATACGCAGTATTTT. Translation: CASSLEFGAGGPTDTQYF.

This clonotype occurred a few times. V gene TRBV20-1 combines with J gene TRBJ2-7, with 11 bases that match TRBD2. There are 17 residues in the CDR3. From germline, CDR1 is DFQATT and CDR2 SNEGSKA (reference sequence). Trimming removed 0 bases from V and 1 base from J; junction bases left unmatched: 8. CDR3 DNA: TGCAGTGCTAGAGATTCAATAGGGACTAGCGGTTCCTACGAGCAGTACTTC. Translating it yields CSARDSIGTSGSYEQYF.

This clonotype was picked up a small number of times. The J gene is TRBJ2-3, the V gene TRBV12-3 or TRBV12-4; 9 bases agree with TRBD1. The CDR3 runs to 16 residues. V dropped 3 bases and J dropped 2; count of bases not matched to a gene: 6. CDR3 DNA: TGTGCCAGCAGTTTGGCTGGACAGGGGATCACAGATACGCAGTATTTT. Protein product: CASSLAGQGITDTQYF.

Ten or more counts support this clonotype. The genes are TRBV4-3 and TRBJ2-2; 12 bases are shared with TRBD2. Germline V gene lookup returns CDR1 LGHNA and CDR2 YSLEER. CDR3 length: 17 residues. V was pared by 0 bases and J by 1 base, with 0 bases of the junction left unmatched. In DNA, the CDR3 is TGCGCCAGCAGCCAAGAGGGACTAGCGGGGAACACCGGGGAGCTGTTTTTT. This gives the protein CASSQEGLAGNTGELFF.

The rearrangement links TRBV11-2 to TRBJ2-6; D is uncertain. The CDR3 covers 15 residues. Germline V lookup: CDR1 SGHAT, CDR2 FQNNGV. The V gene lost 5 bases and the J gene lost 3 bases, with 11 bases spanning the gap. The CDR3 DNA is TGTGCCAGCAGCCCCCCGGGTTTTGGGGCCAACGTCCTGACTTTC. Its protein product is CASSPPGFGANVLTF.

This clonotype is a singleton in its sample. This may arise from a read error, as a much more abundant clone is one base away. The chain links TRBV19 to TRBJ2-3; TRBD1 matches at 7 bases. Unmatched junction bases numbered 7, after V lost 3 bases and J lost 4 bases. This CDR3 has 15 amino acids. In germline, CDR1 is LNHDA, CDR2 SQIVND (reference sequence). The CDR3, as DNA: TGTGCCAGTAGTATCTCAGGGGACAGCGCAGATACGCAGTATTTT. Encoded protein: CASSISGDSADTQYF.

This clonotype was observed many times. The chain employs TRBV27 and TRBJ2-7; 9 bases map to TRBD1. The CDR3 length is 15 residues. Germline V gene lookup returns CDR1 MNHEY and CDR2 SMNVEV (reference sequence). The ends lost 5 bases at V and 1 base at J; junction bases unmatched: 6. DNA for the CDR3: TGTGCCAGCAGTCCGGCCGGGACAGGGTCCTACGAGCAGTACTTC. It is translated as CASSPAGTGSYEQYF.

This clonotype was counted at least ten times. V usage is TRBV20-1 and J usage is TRBJ2-7; TRBD2 might be the D (6 bases). The CDR3 covers 16 residues. CDR1 is DFQATT, CDR2 SNEGSKA, per germline (reference sequence). Between the trimmed V and J ends, which lost 1 base and 0 bases, there was a span of 16 bases. The CDR3 DNA sequence: TGCAGTGCTAGAGTACGATCCAGCGGGTACTCCTACGAGCAGTACTTC. Translation: CSARVRSSGYSYEQYF.

V gene TRBV27 combines with J gene TRBJ1-5, with TRBD1 matching 10 bases. This CDR3 contains 19 residues. Germline trimming cut 5 bases from V and 3 bases from J; bases unmatched to any gene: 16. The germline gives CDR1 MNHEY, CDR2 SMNVEV (reference sequence). The CDR3 spells CASSLPRDRGLYNNQPQHF. The CDR3 coding sequence is TGTGCCAGCAGTCTCCCAAGGGACAGGGGCCTCTATAACAATCAGCCCCAGCATTTT.

This clonotype occurred many times. The V call is TRBV7-2, the J call TRBJ2-3; the match to TRBD1 covers 9 bases. This CDR3 comprises 15 residues. CDR1 and CDR2 from the germline V gene are SGHTA and FQGNSA. V lost 5 bases, J lost 4 bases, and 7 bases stayed unmatched. CDR3 sequence (DNA): TGTGCCAGCAGCCTACAGGGGGCGACCGCAGATACGCAGTATTTT. Amino acid sequence: CASSLQGATADTQYF.

This clonotype was observed many times. This rearrangement joins TRBV6-5 to TRBJ2-2, with no clear D. The V end was cut by 0 bases, the J end by 4 bases, with 6 bases between. Germline lookup yields CDR1 MNHEY and CDR2 SVGAGI. The length of the CDR3 is 14 residues. In DNA form, the CDR3 reads TGTGCCAGCAGTTACTCGGGCAGCACCGGGGAGCTGTTTTTT. Amino acid sequence: CASSYSGSTGELFF.

Concerning this clonotype itself: Given a much more abundant clone one base away, this may be a read error. The chain combines TRBV29-1 with TRBJ1-1; D might be TRBD1 (5 bases). Looked up from germline, CDR1 is SQVTM and CDR2 is ANQGSEA. V gave up 6 bases and J gave up 7 bases, with 12 bases separating them. This CDR3 has 11 amino acids. The CDR3 loop reads CSVDSPVEAFF. Written as DNA, the CDR3 is TGCAGCGTCGACAGCCCCGTTGAAGCTTTCTTT.

This clonotype has at least ten counts. This chain joins TRBV10-3 and TRBJ2-7; no firm D call. The ends were cut back, 0 bases at V and 4 bases at J, with 7 bases in the middle. This CDR3 is built from 13 residues. Germline V gene lookup returns CDR1 ENHRY and CDR2 SYGVKD. This CDR3 reads CAISESNSYEQYF. The CDR3, as DNA: TGTGCCATCAGTGAGTCGAATTCTTACGAGCAGTACTTC.